This TCR beta chain is from a study of T cell responses to AZD1222 COVID-19 vaccine. The CDR3 is 16 amino acids. Study-wide points: Repertoire samples came only from after the peak T cell response.

This clone is medium-sized. Its antigen remains unidentified. Profiling relied on immunoSEQ multiplex PCR, and the TCRdb table lists in-frame clones only, not all of them. Of 100,000 or so clones in the sample, about 85% were seen once. The sequence came from an adult who received the AZD1222 COVID-19 vaccine. This rearrangement joins TRBV21-1 to TRBJ1-1; the table calls TRBD1, which could not be checked here. TRBV21-1 is a listed pseudogene. Sequenced material: peripheral blood, taken 28 days after the second AZD1222 dose. The CDR3 region is CASSKKGGQGGTEAFF. The CDR3 DNA sequence: TGTGCCAGCAGCAAAAAAGGGGGACAGGGAGGAACTGAAGCTTTCTTT.